The rows below give T cell receptor beta chains drawn from one sample of a study of T cell responses to AZD1222 COVID-19 vaccine. The assay was immunoSEQ multiplex PCR, and TCRdb's table has in-frame clones only and misses some. Here the sample spans about 140,000 clones, about 91% being singletons. The starting material was peripheral blood, obtained 28 days after the second AZD1222 dose. These receptors were obtained from an adult who received the AZD1222 COVID-19 vaccine. CDR3s include the opening cysteine and the closing phenylalanine or tryptophan. A D gene is named only where the DNA matches it firmly. A row's size may be missing; if present it is once, few, many or a size class.

d_gene | abundance | j_gene | v_gene | CDR3nt | CDR3aa
TRBD1 | NA | TRBJ1-5 | TRBV20-1 | TGCAGTGCTAGTAGACAGGGGGGTCAGCCCCAGCATTTT | CSASRQGGQPQHF
NA | once | TRBJ1-1 | TRBV19 | TGTGCCACGGGAGGGGGATTAATGAACACTGAAGCTTTCTTT | CATGGGLMNTEAFF
NA | NA | TRBJ1-2 | TRBV4-3 | TGCGCCAGCAGCCAAGATCACCGGGGAGGAGACTATGGCTACACCTTC | CASSQDHRGGDYGYTF
TRBD2 | NA | TRBJ2-3 | TRBV6-4 | TGTGCCAGCAGTGCCTCCGGGACTAGCGGGTTAGGGGCCACAGATACGCAGTATTTT | CASSASGTSGLGATDTQYF
NA | NA | TRBJ1-1 | TRBV10-3 | TGTGCCATCAGTACCGCAGCCATGAACACTGAAGCTTTCTTT | CAISTAAMNTEAFF
NA | NA | TRBJ1-1 | TRBV30 | TGTGCCTGGAGAATGGGACCTGGGACTGAAGCTTTCTTT | CAWRMGPGTEAFF
NA | NA | TRBJ1-1 | TRBV4-1 | TGCGCCAGCAGCCAAGTTCCTCCGGGACAACCACCTGAAGCTTTCTTT | CASSQVPPGQPPEAFF
TRBD1 | NA | TRBJ2-1 | TRBV19 | TGTGCCAGTAGTATATCGAGGACAGGGTATGATTATGAGCAGTTCTTC | CASSISRTGYDYEQFF
NA | NA | TRBJ1-1 | TRBV5-5 | TGTGCCAGCAGCTTGGATCCGAACACTGAAGCTTTCTTT | CASSLDPNTEAFF
TRBD2 | NA | TRBJ2-1 | TRBV19 | TGTGCCAGTAGTATCTTAGGGGCGGGAGGGCCCAACAATGAGCAGTTCTTC | CASSILGAGGPNNEQFF